A selection of T cell receptor beta chains follows, all from one sample in a study of blood T cell repertoires in COVID-19. TCRdb's copy holds only in-frame clones and misses some; the assay was immunoSEQ multiplex PCR. Among roughly 350,000 clones listed, 87% were seen once. The sample taken for sequencing was peripheral blood. The receptors come from a woman aged 45-65 years with COVID-19, enrolled during active disease. CDR3s include the opening cysteine and the closing phenylalanine or tryptophan. Expanded clones get a size class; other rows say once, few or many, or leave the size out.

CDR3aa: CASSRTGTYEQYF
v_gene: TRBV7-9
j_gene: TRBJ2-7
abundance: .

CDR3aa: CATSRDRDRGLEQYF
v_gene: TRBV15
j_gene: TRBJ2-7
abundance: .

CDR3aa: CASSLVTSFQEQYF
v_gene: TRBV5-5
j_gene: TRBJ2-7
abundance: .

CDR3aa: CASSETRSGGYTF
v_gene: TRBV2
j_gene: TRBJ1-2
abundance: .

CDR3aa: CASSPGPTSGYEQYF
v_gene: TRBV5-4
j_gene: TRBJ2-7
abundance: .

CDR3aa: CASSHRPGTGSGANVLTF
v_gene: TRBV7-9
j_gene: TRBJ2-6
abundance: once

CDR3aa: CASSYSYSSYEQYF
v_gene: TRBV6-2/TRBV6-3
j_gene: TRBJ2-7
abundance: .

CDR3aa: CASSEALPSGPYEQYF
v_gene: TRBV6-1
j_gene: TRBJ2-7
abundance: .

CDR3aa: CASSLRDRINQPQHF
v_gene: TRBV27
j_gene: TRBJ1-5
abundance: .

CDR3aa: CSVRGTGANVLTF
v_gene: TRBV29-1
j_gene: TRBJ2-6
abundance: .

CDR3aa: CASKNRRGDTEAFF
v_gene: TRBV19
j_gene: TRBJ1-1
abundance: .

CDR3aa: CASSLAAGAQETQYF
v_gene: TRBV5-1
j_gene: TRBJ2-5
abundance: .

CDR3aa: CASSQGFTYSNQPQHF
v_gene: TRBV3-1/TRBV3-2
j_gene: TRBJ1-5
abundance: .

CDR3aa: CAWGGQGQPQHF
v_gene: TRBV30
j_gene: TRBJ1-5
abundance: few

CDR3aa: CAISGIDSNQPQHF
v_gene: TRBV10-3
j_gene: TRBJ1-5
abundance: once

CDR3aa: CASSRPRQGGGQETQYF
v_gene: TRBV4-1
j_gene: TRBJ2-5
abundance: .

CDR3aa: CASSLNPGQGAQETQYF
v_gene: TRBV11-2
j_gene: TRBJ2-5
abundance: .

CDR3aa: CASSYTGGSQPQHF
v_gene: TRBV28
j_gene: TRBJ1-5
abundance: .

CDR3aa: CASSEFSGTYNEQFF
v_gene: TRBV6-1
j_gene: TRBJ2-1
abundance: .

CDR3aa: CASSDRAGNEQFF
v_gene: TRBV7-9
j_gene: TRBJ2-1
abundance: .

CDR3aa: CAWSGQGFTGNTIYF
v_gene: TRBV30
j_gene: TRBJ1-3
abundance: .

CDR3aa: CASSSTSYNEQFF
v_gene: TRBV5-4
j_gene: TRBJ2-1
abundance: .

CDR3aa: CATHTGQGEPQHF
v_gene: TRBV24-1
j_gene: TRBJ1-5
abundance: .

CDR3aa: CASSFDGTGSNYGYTF
v_gene: TRBV5-1
j_gene: TRBJ1-2
abundance: .

CDR3aa: CASSPDRAPRNTIYF
v_gene: TRBV10-1
j_gene: TRBJ1-3
abundance: .

CDR3aa: CASSLLGGQYEQYF
v_gene: TRBV11-2
j_gene: TRBJ2-7
abundance: .

CDR3aa: CASSTKKNTEAFF
v_gene: TRBV19
j_gene: TRBJ1-1
abundance: .

CDR3aa: CASSLLAAALNTEAFF
v_gene: TRBV5-1
j_gene: TRBJ1-1
abundance: many

CDR3aa: CATSRDITASGNTIYF
v_gene: TRBV15
j_gene: TRBJ1-3
abundance: few

CDR3aa: CAWSVNRNTEAFF
v_gene: TRBV30
j_gene: TRBJ1-1
abundance: .

CDR3aa: CASSGQGNEKLFF
v_gene: TRBV7-6
j_gene: TRBJ1-4
abundance: .

CDR3aa: CASIADNYEQYF
v_gene: TRBV7-9
j_gene: TRBJ2-7
abundance: once

CDR3aa: CASSLTAGRRQPQHF
v_gene: TRBV27
j_gene: TRBJ1-5
abundance: .

CDR3aa: CASSLTRRVGGEQFF
v_gene: TRBV7-9
j_gene: TRBJ2-1
abundance: .

CDR3aa: CASSLVGAIGTEAFF
v_gene: TRBV7-8
j_gene: TRBJ1-1
abundance: .

CDR3aa: CASAGGGRYYGYTF
v_gene: TRBV5-6
j_gene: TRBJ1-2
abundance: .

CDR3aa: CASSSRNTDTQYF
v_gene: TRBV28
j_gene: TRBJ2-3
abundance: .

CDR3aa: CASSFDRGFSTDTQYF
v_gene: TRBV7-9
j_gene: TRBJ2-3
abundance: .

CDR3aa: CASRTDGTGNSPLHF
v_gene: TRBV27
j_gene: TRBJ1-6
abundance: .

CDR3aa: CASSLATGLAYNEQFF
v_gene: TRBV5-8
j_gene: TRBJ2-1
abundance: .

CDR3aa: CASSLDPPGTGSTGELFF
v_gene: TRBV5-1
j_gene: TRBJ2-2
abundance: .

CDR3aa: CASRRDSFNEKLFF
v_gene: TRBV6-5
j_gene: TRBJ1-4
abundance: few

CDR3aa: CASSLSGEQYF
v_gene: TRBV7-9
j_gene: TRBJ2-7
abundance: .

CDR3aa: CASRIAGDVNEQFF
v_gene: TRBV11-1
j_gene: TRBJ2-1
abundance: .

CDR3aa: CASKENSKTYEQYF
v_gene: TRBV4-1
j_gene: TRBJ2-7
abundance: .

CDR3aa: CASSLHRGEYEQYF
v_gene: TRBV5-1
j_gene: TRBJ2-7
abundance: .

CDR3aa: CATSDRLAGSDEQYF
v_gene: TRBV24-1
j_gene: TRBJ2-7
abundance: .

CDR3aa: CASSLNSGLANTGELFF
v_gene: TRBV18
j_gene: TRBJ2-2
abundance: .

CDR3aa: CATTFRTGGLSGANVLTF
v_gene: TRBV15
j_gene: TRBJ2-6
abundance: .

CDR3aa: CASSSGQGYGYTF
v_gene: TRBV7-3
j_gene: TRBJ1-2
abundance: .

CDR3aa: CASSPGIGRNTEAFF
v_gene: TRBV18
j_gene: TRBJ1-1
abundance: few

CDR3aa: CASSEGAGGTGETQYF
v_gene: TRBV25-1
j_gene: TRBJ2-5
abundance: .

CDR3aa: CASSPGTRHTDTQYF
v_gene: TRBV18
j_gene: TRBJ2-3
abundance: .

CDR3aa: CAWSVGRGNQPQHF
v_gene: TRBV30
j_gene: TRBJ1-5
abundance: .